This TCR beta chain comes out of a study of cytomegalovirus exposure and HLA in healthy donors. Germline CDR1 reads ENHRY; CDR2 reads SYGVKD. Trimming removed 3 bases at V and 1 base at J, with 15 bases between. The CDR3 covers 16 residues. Use of 60 Vbeta and 13 Jbeta primers characterized the PCR. Measured with immunoSEQ multiplex PCR; TCRdb has only the in-frame clones, and not every one. The repertoire holds about 150,000 clones, with more than 70% as singletons. Concerning this clone itself: No antigen is known for it.

Broader study findings: Most CMV-associated TCR beta chains appeared HLA-restricted in a later analysis. For TCR beta chains, V- and J-gene trimming was later linked to a missense DCLRE1C variant.

The source of this sequence is a man in his fifties or sixties in good health and CMV-seropositive. The chain recombines TRBV10-3 with TRBJ1-2; the D is unclear. The specimen was PBMCs. Here the CDR3 reads CAISDHGGQFNYGYTF. In DNA form, the CDR3 reads TGTGCCATCAGTGACCACGGAGGCCAATTTAACTATGGCTACACCTTC.